A single sample gave rise to the 25 T cell receptor beta chains below, sequenced in a study of T-cell reconstitution after alpha-beta-depleted transplantation in children. Unique molecular identifiers were incorporated into the prepared TCRbeta library. TCRdb reanalysed the PCR reads using MiXCR and keeps one entry per CDR3 protein. The sample has roughly 400,000 distinct CDR3 sequences; 43% are singletons. The sample here was PBMCs, taken before TCRalphabeta/CD19-depleted stem cell transplant. Receptor source: a girl between 2 and 10 years old with aplastic anemia, due to receive a stem cell transplant.

This clonotype showed up just once. Just one base apart from a much larger clone, this may be a read error. The rearrangement joins TRBV19 to TRBJ2-1; D is unclear. Per the germline V gene, CDR1 is LNHDA and CDR2 is SQIVND (reference sequence). The CDR3 runs 17 residues. The CDR3 DNA reads TGTGCCAGTAGCCCCTCGTCAATGGACCCGATCTACAATGAGCTGTTCTTC. Translated: CASSPSSMDPIYNELFF.

This clonotype was counted between two and nine times. The CDR3 loop reads CSARYLAGAGELFF. DNA for the CDR3: TGCAGTGCTAGATACCTAGCGGGAGCCGGGGAGCTGTTTTTT. The rearrangement joins TRBV20-1 to TRBJ2-2; 10 bases are shared with TRBD2. J lost 6 bases, V lost 2 bases, and 3 bases had no gene match. There are 14 residues in the CDR3. Germline-derived CDR1 and CDR2 are DFQATT and SNEGSKA (reference sequence).

This clonotype appeared many times. The V call is TRBV5-1, the J call TRBJ2-1, with 8 bases aligning to TRBD2. Germline CDR1 reads SGHRS; CDR2 reads YFSETQ. The length of the CDR3 is 18 residues. Losses at the gene ends were 0 bases for V and 8 bases for J; bases not matched to a gene: 16. CDR3 in DNA: TGCGCCAGCAGCTTGGCCGGTAGCGGGAAGAGGCTCAAGGATGAGCAGTTCTTC. It is translated as CASSLAGSGKRLKDEQFF.

This clonotype occurred a few times. Here the CDR3 reads CATRAPGELFF. Written as DNA, the CDR3 is TGTGCCACCCGAGCGCCCGGGGAGCTGTTTTTT. The chain employs TRBV6-5 and TRBJ2-2, with unresolved D. CDR1 is MNHEY and CDR2 is SVGAGI in the germline V gene. Trimming stripped 10 bases from V and 6 bases from J, with 9 bases between. The CDR3 contains 11 residues.

This sequence joins TRBV20-1 and TRBJ2-1; D is unclear. Germline values: CDR1 DFQATT, CDR2 SNEGSKA (reference sequence). The CDR3 spans 14 residues. V was cut by 7 bases and J by 2 bases, with 15 bases left in between. In nucleotides, the CDR3 is TGCAGTGTTTGCCGGCTAGAGGCCTACAATGAGCAGTTCTTC. This translates into CSVCRLEAYNEQFF.

V and J are TRBV6-5 and TRBJ2-1, with a weak D call TRBD2 (5 bases). V gave up 0 bases and J gave up 5 bases, with 14 bases separating them. Germline-derived CDR1 and CDR2 are MNHEY and SVGAGI. There are 16 residues in the CDR3. The CDR3 nucleotides read TGTGCCAGCAGTTACTCTCTAGCAAGCGCCCACAATGAGCAGTTCTTC. Translated, it gives CASSYSLASAHNEQFF.

The rearrangement joins TRBV10-3 to TRBJ2-2; no clear D gene. V was pared by 0 bases and J by 0 bases, with 14 bases between. Germline assignment: CDR1 ENHRY and CDR2 SYGVKD. The CDR3 has 18 residues. This CDR3 reads CAISESPTHLPNTGELFF. CDR3 nucleotide sequence: TGTGCCATCAGTGAGTCGCCCACCCACCTCCCGAACACCGGGGAGCTGTTTTTT.

This chain joins TRBV6-2 or TRBV6-3 and TRBJ2-5; 9 bases map to TRBD2. Germline CDR1 and CDR2: MNHEY and SVGEGT. The CDR3 loop spans 12 amino acids. Trimming removed 8 bases from V and 4 bases from J; junction bases left unmatched: 2. DNA of the CDR3: TGTGCCAGCGAGACTAGCGGAGAGACCCAGTACTTC. Translation gives CASETSGETQYF.

CDR3 DNA sequence: TGTGCCAGCAGCGCCCGGGACGGACTCTCCTACGAGCAGTACTTC. This encodes CASSARDGLSYEQYF. This chain uses TRBV11-1 with TRBJ2-7; D is possibly TRBD1 or TRBD2 (5 bases each). The CDR3 is 15 amino acids. With 5 bases removed from V and 0 bases from J, the gap between germline ends came to 14 bases. Germline assignment: CDR1 SGHAT and CDR2 FQDESV (reference sequence).

This clonotype was recorded many times. The J gene is TRBJ2-2, the V gene TRBV5-1; perhaps TRBD2 as D (6 bases). V was trimmed by 8 bases and J by 3 bases, leaving 17 bases between them. Germline assignment: CDR1 SGHRS and CDR2 YFSETQ. The CDR3 covers 15 residues. The CDR3 DNA reads as TGCGCCAGTCAACCTGGAGGGCGAGACACCGGGGAGCTGTTTTTT. Its translation is CASQPGGRDTGELFF.

The V and J genes are TRBV16 and TRBJ2-1; D unclear. The CDR3 is 15 amino acids. V was cut by 4 bases and J by 4 bases, with 14 bases left in between. Germline CDR1 and CDR2: KGHSY and FQNENV. The CDR3 loop is CASSPARWVYNEQFF. The CDR3 DNA sequence: TGTGCCAGCAGCCCCGCCCGCTGGGTGTACAATGAGCAGTTCTTC.

This clonotype was observed at least ten times. V gene TRBV7-2 combines with J gene TRBJ2-6, with D unresolved. The CDR3 has 15 residues. V gave up 1 base and J gave up 2 bases, with 6 bases separating them. Per germline, CDR1 SGHTA and CDR2 FQGNSA. In DNA form, the CDR3 reads TGTGCCAGCAGCTTAGAACGAGCTGGGGCCAACGTCCTGACTTTC. This sequence encodes CASSLERAGANVLTF.

This clonotype was detected many times. The chain couples TRBV10-3 to TRBJ2-3; D gene ambiguous. V was clipped by 6 bases and J by 5 bases, with 9 bases between them. Germline CDR1 ENHRY, CDR2 SYGVKD. CDR3 length: 12 residues. In DNA, the CDR3 is TGTGCCATCAGCTCAACGGGAGATACGCAGTATTTT. Protein sequence: CAISSTGDTQYF.

This chain joins TRBV7-2 and TRBJ1-6; a weak D match, TRBD1 (6 bases). The CDR3 is made up of 14 amino acids. V lost 2 bases to trimming and J lost 10 bases, with 12 bases between them. The germline gives CDR1 SGHTA, CDR2 FQGNSA. This CDR3 is CASSLSLQGSPLHF. CDR3 nucleotides: TGTGCCAGCAGCTTAAGCTTACAGGGCTCACCCCTCCACTTT.

This chain uses TRBV28 with TRBJ2-7; no firm D call. Trimming cost V 2 bases and J 2 bases, with 10 bases left between them. The CDR3 covers 14 residues. Germline assignment: CDR1 MDHEN and CDR2 SYDVKM. In nucleotides, the CDR3 is TGTGCCAGCAGTTTAGTGCAGGCAACCTACGAGCAGTACTTC. This translates into CASSLVQATYEQYF.

In its sample, this clonotype was seen many times. This rearrangement joins TRBV5-5 to TRBJ1-1; TRBD1 aligns across 10 bases. J gave up 2 bases and V 0 bases, and 1 base lay outside the gene matches. This CDR3 region has 15 residues. CDR1 SGHKS and CDR2 YYEKEE come from the germline V gene (reference sequence). The CDR3 region is CASSLATGGNTEAFF. The CDR3 DNA follows: TGTGCCAGCAGCTTGGCGACAGGGGGCAACACTGAAGCTTTCTTT.

This chain joins TRBV7-9 and TRBJ2-7, with D perhaps assigned TRBD1 or TRBD2 (5 bases each). Germline V gene sequence: CDR1 SEHNR, CDR2 FQNEAQ (reference sequence). This CDR3 is 13 amino acids long. Trimming took off 5 bases at V and 9 bases at J, with 17 bases between the two ends. The CDR3 is CASSRRDRPWQYF. CDR3 bases: TGTGCCAGCAGCCGCCGGGACCGACCCTGGCAGTACTTC.

This clonotype was recorded at least ten times. The genes are TRBV5-1 and TRBJ1-1, with D tentatively TRBD1 (5 bases). The ends were cut back, 4 bases at V and 5 bases at J, with 12 bases in the middle. Germline CDR1 and CDR2: SGHRS and YFSETQ. CDR3 length: 13 residues. The CDR3 spells CASSLGGETEAFF. Here the CDR3 DNA reads TGCGCCAGCAGCCTAGGAGGGGAGACTGAAGCTTTCTTT.

This clonotype was seen at least ten times. V and J are TRBV4-2 and TRBJ2-5, with TRBD2 matching over 7 bases. V lost 0 bases, J lost 2 bases, and 3 bases stayed unmatched. This CDR3 spans 15 amino acids. The germline CDR1 and CDR2 sequences are LGHNA and YNFKEQ. The CDR3 coding sequence is TGTGCCAGCAGCCAAGAGCGGGAGTGGCAAGAGACCCAGTACTTC. Its translation is CASSQEREWQETQYF.

The chain couples TRBV20-1 to TRBJ1-5, with TRBD1 matching over 8 bases. This CDR3 spans 15 amino acids. Trimming removed 1 base from V and 4 bases from J; junction bases left unmatched: 6. The germline V gene has CDR1 DFQATT and CDR2 SNEGSKA (reference sequence). CDR3 in DNA: TGCAGTGCTAGAGGGACAGGGCCTCCTAATCAGCCCCAGCATTTT. This codes for CSARGTGPPNQPQHF.

The V and J genes are TRBV15 and TRBJ2-7; TRBD2 might be the D (5 bases). The germline V and J ends were trimmed by 0 bases and 3 bases, with 21 bases remaining between them. Germline V gene data show CDR1 as LNHNV and CDR2 as YYDKDF (reference sequence). This CDR3 is 18 amino acids long. CDR3 region: CATSRDRAVRGLHYEQYF. Written as DNA, the CDR3 is TGTGCCACCAGCAGAGATCGGGCGGTACGGGGTCTCCACTACGAGCAGTACTTC.

The chain employs TRBV20-1 and TRBJ2-2, with unresolved D. This CDR3 has 15 residues. V lost 6 bases and J 0 bases, leaving 14 bases between the germline ends. In germline, CDR1 is DFQATT, CDR2 SNEGSKA (reference sequence). CDR3 nucleotide sequence: TGCAGTGCCGCCTCGGCCACCTCGAACACCGGGGAGCTGTTTTTT. Translated: CSAASATSNTGELFF.

A word on this clonotype: Possible read error: a much larger clone is one base away. The rearrangement uses TRBV29-1 and TRBJ2-7; 10 bases fit TRBD2. CDR1 is SQVTM, CDR2 ANQGSEA, per germline. This CDR3 is 16 amino acids long. CDR3 residues: CSVESSGSSPGGEQSF. As DNA, the CDR3 is TGCAGCGTTGAATCTAGCGGGAGCTCTCCCGGTGGCGAGCAGTCCTTC.

The rearrangement uses TRBV6-1 and TRBJ1-1, with D possibly matching TRBD1 (5 bases). This CDR3 is 16 amino acids long. Per germline, CDR1 MNHNS and CDR2 SASEGT. Trimming left V 6 bases short and J 5 bases short, with 22 bases between. CDR3 DNA sequence: TGTGCCAGCAGCCCCCTGCGTGGGGGAAAGGGGACTGAAGCTTTCTTT. Protein sequence: CASSPLRGGKGTEAFF.

This clonotype was seen a few times. One base away lies a much larger clone, so this may be a sequencing read error. The gene calls are TRBV7-6 and TRBJ2-3, with 9 bases lining up with TRBD1. The CDR3 spans 14 residues. Germline CDR1 and CDR2: SGHVS and FNYEAQ. Trimming removed 5 bases from V and 5 bases from J; junction bases left unmatched: 5. CDR3 loop: CASSVQGAGDTQYF. The CDR3 DNA sequence: TGTGCCAGCAGCGTACAGGGGGCTGGAGATACGCAGTATTTT.